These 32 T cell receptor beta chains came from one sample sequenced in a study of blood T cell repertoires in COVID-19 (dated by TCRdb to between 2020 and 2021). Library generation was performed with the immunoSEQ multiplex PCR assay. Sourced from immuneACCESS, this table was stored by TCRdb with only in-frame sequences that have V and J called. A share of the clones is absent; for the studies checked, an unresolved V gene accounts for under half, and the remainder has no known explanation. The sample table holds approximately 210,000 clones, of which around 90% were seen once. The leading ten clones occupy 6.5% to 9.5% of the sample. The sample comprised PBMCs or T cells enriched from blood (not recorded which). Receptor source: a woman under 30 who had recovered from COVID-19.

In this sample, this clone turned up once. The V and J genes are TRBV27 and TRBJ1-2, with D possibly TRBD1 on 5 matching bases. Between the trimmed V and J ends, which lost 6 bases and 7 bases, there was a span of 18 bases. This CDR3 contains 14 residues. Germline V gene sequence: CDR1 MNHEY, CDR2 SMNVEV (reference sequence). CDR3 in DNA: TGTGCCAGCAGCCCCAGGGATAGGCTTCCTGGCTACACCTTC. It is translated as CASSPRDRLPGYTF.

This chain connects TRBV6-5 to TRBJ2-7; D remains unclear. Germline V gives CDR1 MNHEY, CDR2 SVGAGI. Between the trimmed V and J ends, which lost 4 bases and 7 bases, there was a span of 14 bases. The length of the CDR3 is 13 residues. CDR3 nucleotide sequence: TGTGCCAGCAGTTCGACCAGTGGCGGAGAGCAGTACTTC. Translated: CASSSTSGGEQYF.

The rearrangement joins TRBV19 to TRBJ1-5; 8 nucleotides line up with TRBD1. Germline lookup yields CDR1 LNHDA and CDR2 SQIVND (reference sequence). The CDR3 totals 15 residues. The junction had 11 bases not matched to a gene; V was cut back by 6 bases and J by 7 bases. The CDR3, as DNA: TGTGCCAGTAGCCCGACGGGACAGGCTGTCCAGCCCCAGCATTTT. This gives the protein CASSPTGQAVQPQHF.

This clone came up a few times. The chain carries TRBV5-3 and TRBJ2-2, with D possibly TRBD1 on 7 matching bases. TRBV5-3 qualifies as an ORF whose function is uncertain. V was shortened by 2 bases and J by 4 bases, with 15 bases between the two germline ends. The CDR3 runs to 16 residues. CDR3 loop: CARSLSRQGLTGELFF. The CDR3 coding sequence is TGTGCCAGAAGCTTAAGCCGACAGGGACTCACCGGGGAGCTGTTTTTT.

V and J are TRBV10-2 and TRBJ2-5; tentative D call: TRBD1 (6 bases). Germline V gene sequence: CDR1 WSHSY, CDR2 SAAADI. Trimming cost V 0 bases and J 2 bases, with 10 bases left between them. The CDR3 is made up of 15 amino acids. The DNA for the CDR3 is TGCGCCAGCAGTGAGTCCACAGGGATACAAGAGACCCAGTACTTC. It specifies CASSESTGIQETQYF.

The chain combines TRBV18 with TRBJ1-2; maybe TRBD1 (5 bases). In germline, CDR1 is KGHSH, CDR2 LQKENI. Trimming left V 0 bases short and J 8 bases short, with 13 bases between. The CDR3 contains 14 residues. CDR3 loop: CASSPPTRVEGYTF. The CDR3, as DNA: TGTGCCAGCTCACCACCGACCAGGGTAGAAGGCTACACCTTC.

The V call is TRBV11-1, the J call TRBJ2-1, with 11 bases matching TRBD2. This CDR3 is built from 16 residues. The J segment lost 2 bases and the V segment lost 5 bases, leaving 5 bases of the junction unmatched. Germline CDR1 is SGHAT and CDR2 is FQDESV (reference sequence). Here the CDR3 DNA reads TGTGCCAGCAGCCAAGGACTAGCGGGTACCTACAATGAGCAGTTCTTC. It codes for CASSQGLAGTYNEQFF.

CDR3 region: CASSLSGQGAGGYTF. CDR3 coding DNA: TGTGCCAGCAGCTTGTCGGGACAGGGGGCAGGTGGCTACACCTTC. The chain couples TRBV7-9 to TRBJ1-2; 12 bases map to TRBD1. The length of the CDR3 is 15 residues. Germline V CDR1 and CDR2: SEHNR, FQNEAQ (reference sequence). The V segment lost 3 bases and the J segment 7 bases; nucleotides outside the gene matches: 6.

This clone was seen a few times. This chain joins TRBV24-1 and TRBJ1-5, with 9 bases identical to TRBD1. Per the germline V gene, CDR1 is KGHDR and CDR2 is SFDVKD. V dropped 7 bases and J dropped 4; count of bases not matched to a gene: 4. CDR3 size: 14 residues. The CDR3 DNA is TGTGCCACCAGAGGGACAGGGTTGAATCAGCCCCAGCATTTT. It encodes CATRGTGLNQPQHF.

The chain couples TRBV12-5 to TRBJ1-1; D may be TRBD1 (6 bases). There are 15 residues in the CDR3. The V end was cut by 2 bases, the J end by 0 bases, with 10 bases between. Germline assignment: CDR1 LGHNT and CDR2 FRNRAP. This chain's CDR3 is CASGLTGYLNTEAFF. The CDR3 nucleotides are TGTGCTAGTGGTTTGACAGGGTACCTGAACACTGAAGCTTTCTTT.

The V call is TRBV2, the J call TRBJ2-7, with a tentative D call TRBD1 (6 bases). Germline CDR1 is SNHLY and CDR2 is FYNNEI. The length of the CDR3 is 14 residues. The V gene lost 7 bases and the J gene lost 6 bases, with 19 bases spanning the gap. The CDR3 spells CASMVGAVRPEQYF. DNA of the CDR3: TGTGCCAGCATGGTGGGGGCAGTTCGACCCGAGCAGTACTTC. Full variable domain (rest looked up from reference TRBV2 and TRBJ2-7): EPEVTQTPSHQVTQMGQEVILRCVPISNHLYFYWYRQILGQKVEFLVSFYNNEISEKSEIFDDQFSVERPDGSNFTLKIRSTKLEDSAMYFCASMVGAVRPEQYFGPGTRLTVT.

The CDR3 sequence is CASSIPGQPQHF. The CDR3 DNA is TGTGCCAGTAGTATTCCGGGGCAGCCCCAGCATTTT. This chain links TRBV19 with TRBJ1-5, with unresolved D. CDR1 is LNHDA and CDR2 is SQIVND in the germline V gene (reference sequence). The CDR3 is 12 residues long. Trimming cost V 3 bases and J 7 bases, with 7 bases left between them.

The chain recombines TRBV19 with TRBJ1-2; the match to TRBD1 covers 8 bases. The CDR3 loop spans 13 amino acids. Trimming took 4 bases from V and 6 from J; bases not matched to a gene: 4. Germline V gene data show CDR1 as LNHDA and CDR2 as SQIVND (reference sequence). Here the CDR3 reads CASSKDRVNGYTF. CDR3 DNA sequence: TGTGCCAGTAGTAAGGACAGGGTGAATGGCTACACCTTC.

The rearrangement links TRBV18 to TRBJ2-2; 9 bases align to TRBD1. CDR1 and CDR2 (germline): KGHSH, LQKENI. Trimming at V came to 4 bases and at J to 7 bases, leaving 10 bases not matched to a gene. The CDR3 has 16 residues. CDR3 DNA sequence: TGTGCCAGCTCACGGCCGGGACAGGGCTTTGTCGGGGAGCTGTTTTTT. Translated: CASSRPGQGFVGELFF.

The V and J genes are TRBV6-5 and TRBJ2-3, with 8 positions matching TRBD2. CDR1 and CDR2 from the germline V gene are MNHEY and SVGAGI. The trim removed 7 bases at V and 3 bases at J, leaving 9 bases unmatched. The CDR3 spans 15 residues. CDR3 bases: TGTGCCAGCATGGACGGGGGGGCCGAGACAGATACGCAGTATTTT. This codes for CASMDGGAETDTQYF.

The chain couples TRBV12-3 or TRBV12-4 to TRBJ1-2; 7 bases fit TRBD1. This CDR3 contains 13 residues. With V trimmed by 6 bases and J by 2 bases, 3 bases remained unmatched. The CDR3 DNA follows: TGTGCCAGCAGGCGACAGGGCAACTATGGCTACACCTTC. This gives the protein CASRRQGNYGYTF.

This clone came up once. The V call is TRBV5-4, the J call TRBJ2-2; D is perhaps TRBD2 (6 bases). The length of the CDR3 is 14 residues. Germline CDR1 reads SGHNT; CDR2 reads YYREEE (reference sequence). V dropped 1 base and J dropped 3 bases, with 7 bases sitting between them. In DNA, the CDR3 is TGTGCCAGCAGCTTGCGCGGGGACACCGGGGAGCTGTTTTTT. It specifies CASSLRGDTGELFF.

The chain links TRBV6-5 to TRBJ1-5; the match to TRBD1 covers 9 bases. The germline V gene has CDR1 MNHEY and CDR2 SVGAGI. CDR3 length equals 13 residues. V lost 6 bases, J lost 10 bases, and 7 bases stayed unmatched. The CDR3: CASRTGQGFPQHF. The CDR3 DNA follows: TGTGCCAGCAGGACGGGACAGGGCTTTCCCCAGCATTTT.

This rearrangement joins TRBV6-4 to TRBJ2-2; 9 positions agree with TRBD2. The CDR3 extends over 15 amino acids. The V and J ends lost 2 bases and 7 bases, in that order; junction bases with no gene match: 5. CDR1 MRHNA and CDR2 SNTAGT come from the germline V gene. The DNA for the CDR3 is TGTGCCAGCAGTGACAGTCTAGCGGGGAACGGGGAGCTGTTTTTT. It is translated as CASSDSLAGNGELFF.

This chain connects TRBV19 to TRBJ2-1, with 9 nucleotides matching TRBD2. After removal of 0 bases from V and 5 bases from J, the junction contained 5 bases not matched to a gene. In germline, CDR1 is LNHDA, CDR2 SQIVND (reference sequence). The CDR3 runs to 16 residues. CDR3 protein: CASSIEVAGANNEQFF. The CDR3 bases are TGTGCCAGTAGTATAGAGGTAGCGGGGGCGAACAATGAGCAGTTCTTC.

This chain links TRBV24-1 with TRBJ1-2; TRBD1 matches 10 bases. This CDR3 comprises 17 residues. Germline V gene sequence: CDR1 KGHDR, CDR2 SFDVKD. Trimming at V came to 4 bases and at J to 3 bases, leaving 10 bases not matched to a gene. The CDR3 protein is CATSEPLPGQGYYGYTF. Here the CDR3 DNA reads TGTGCCACCAGTGAACCGCTACCGGGACAGGGGTACTATGGCTACACCTTC.

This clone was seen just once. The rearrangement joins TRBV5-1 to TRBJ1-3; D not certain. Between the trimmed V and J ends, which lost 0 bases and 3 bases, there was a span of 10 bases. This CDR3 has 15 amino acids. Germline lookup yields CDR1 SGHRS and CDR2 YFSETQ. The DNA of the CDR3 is TGCGCCAGCAGCTTGGGGTCCTCAGGTGGAAACACCATATATTTT. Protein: CASSLGSSGGNTIYF.

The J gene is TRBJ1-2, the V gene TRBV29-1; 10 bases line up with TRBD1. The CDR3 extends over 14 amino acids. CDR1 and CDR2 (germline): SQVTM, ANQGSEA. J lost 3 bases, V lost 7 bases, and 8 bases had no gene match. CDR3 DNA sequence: TGCAGCGCCCAAAGACAGGGGGCCTACTATGGCTACACCTTC. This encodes CSAQRQGAYYGYTF. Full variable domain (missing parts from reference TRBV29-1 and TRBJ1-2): SAVISQKPSRDICQRGTSLTIQCQVDSQVTMMFWYRQQPGQSLTLIATANQGSEATYESGFVIDKFPISRPNLTFSTLTVSNMSPEDSSIYLCSAQRQGAYYGYTFGSGTRLTVV.

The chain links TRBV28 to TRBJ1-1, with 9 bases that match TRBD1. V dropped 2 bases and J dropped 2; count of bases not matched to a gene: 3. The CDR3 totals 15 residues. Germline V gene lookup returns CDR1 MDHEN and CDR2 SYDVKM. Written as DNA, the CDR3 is TGTGCCAGCAGTTTAGGGGGACAGGGTAACACTGAAGCTTTCTTT. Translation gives CASSLGGQGNTEAFF.

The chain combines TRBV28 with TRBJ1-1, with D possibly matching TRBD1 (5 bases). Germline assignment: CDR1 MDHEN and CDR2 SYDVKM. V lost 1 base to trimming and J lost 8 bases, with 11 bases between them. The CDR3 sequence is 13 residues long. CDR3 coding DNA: TGTGCCAGCAGTTTATTGAGGGGAGGCGAAGCTTTCTTT. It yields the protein CASSLLRGGEAFF. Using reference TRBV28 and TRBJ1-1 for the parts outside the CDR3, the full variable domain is DVKVTQSSRYLVKRTGEKVFLECVQDMDHENMFWYRQDPGLGLRLIYFSYDVKMKEKGDIPEGYSVSREKKERFSLILESASTNQTSMYLCASSLLRGGEAFFGQGTRLTVV.

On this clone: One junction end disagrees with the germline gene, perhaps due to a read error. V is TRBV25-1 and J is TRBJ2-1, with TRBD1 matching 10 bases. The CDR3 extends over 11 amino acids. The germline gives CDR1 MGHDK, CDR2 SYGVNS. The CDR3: CASRHDRGQIF. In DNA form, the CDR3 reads TGTGCCAGCAGGCACGACAGGGGGCAGATCTTC.

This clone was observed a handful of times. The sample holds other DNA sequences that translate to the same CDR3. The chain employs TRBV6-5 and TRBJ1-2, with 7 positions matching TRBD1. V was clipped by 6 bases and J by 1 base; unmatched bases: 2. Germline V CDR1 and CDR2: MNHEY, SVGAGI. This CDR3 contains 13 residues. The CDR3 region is CASRRDSNYGYTF. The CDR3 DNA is TGTGCCAGCAGGAGGGACAGTAACTATGGCTACACCTTC.

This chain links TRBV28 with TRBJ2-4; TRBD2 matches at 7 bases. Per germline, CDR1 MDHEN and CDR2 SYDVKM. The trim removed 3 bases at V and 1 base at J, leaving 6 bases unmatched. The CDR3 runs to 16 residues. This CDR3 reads CASSFPREGAKNIQYF. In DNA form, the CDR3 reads TGTGCCAGCAGTTTCCCCAGGGAGGGGGCCAAAAACATTCAGTACTTC.

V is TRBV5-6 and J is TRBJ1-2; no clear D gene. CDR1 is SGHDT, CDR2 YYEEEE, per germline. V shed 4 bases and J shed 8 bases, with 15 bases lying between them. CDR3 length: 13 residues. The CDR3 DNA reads TGTGCCAGCAGCGAGGGCGCCGGGAGAGGCTACACCTTC. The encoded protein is CASSEGAGRGYTF.

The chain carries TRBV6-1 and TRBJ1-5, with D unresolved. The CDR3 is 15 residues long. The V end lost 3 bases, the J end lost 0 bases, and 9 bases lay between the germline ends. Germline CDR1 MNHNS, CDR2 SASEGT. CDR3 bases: TGTGCCAGCAGTGAGTACGGGAATAGCAATCAGCCCCAGCATTTT. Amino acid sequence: CASSEYGNSNQPQHF.

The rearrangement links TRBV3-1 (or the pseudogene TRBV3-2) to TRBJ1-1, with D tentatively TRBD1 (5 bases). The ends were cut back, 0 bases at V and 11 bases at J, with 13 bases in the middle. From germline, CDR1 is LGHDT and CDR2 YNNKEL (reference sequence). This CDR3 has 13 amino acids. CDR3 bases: TGTGCCAGCAGCCAAGAGGCCGGGGGTGAGGCTTTCTTT. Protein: CASSQEAGGEAFF.

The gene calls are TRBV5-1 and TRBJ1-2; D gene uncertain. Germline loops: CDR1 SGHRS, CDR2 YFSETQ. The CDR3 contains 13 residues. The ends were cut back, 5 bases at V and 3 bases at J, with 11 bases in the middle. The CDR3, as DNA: TGCGCCAGCAGGCGGGAAAGGGACTATGGCTACACCTTC. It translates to CASRRERDYGYTF. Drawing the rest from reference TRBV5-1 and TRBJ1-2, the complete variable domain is KAGVTQTPRYLIKTRGQQVTLSCSPISGHRSVSWYQQTPGQGLQFLFEYFSETQRNKGNFPGRFSGRQFSNSRSEMNVSTLELGDSALYLCASRRERDYGYTFGSGTRLTVV.